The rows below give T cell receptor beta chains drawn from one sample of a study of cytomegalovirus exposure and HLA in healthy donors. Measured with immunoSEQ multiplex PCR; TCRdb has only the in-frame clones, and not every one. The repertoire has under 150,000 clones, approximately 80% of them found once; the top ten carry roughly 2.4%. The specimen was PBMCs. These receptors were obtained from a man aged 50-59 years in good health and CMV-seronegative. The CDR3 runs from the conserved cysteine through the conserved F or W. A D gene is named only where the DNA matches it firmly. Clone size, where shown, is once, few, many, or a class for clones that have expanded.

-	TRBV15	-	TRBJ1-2	TGTGCCACCAGCAGAGATTCTCGGGGTCAGGATGGCTACACCTTC	CATSRDSRGQDGYTF
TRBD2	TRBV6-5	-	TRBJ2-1	TGTGCCAGCAGTTACCTCGGACTAGCGGGAGTTAATGAGCAGTTCTTC	CASSYLGLAGVNEQFF
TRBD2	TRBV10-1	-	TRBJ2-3	TGCGCCAGCAACGGACTAGCGGCTTCGGCAGATACGCAGTATTTT	CASNGLAASADTQYF
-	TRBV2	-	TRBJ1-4	TGTGCCAGCAGTTACAGAGTTGCTAATGAAAAACTGTTTTTT	CASSYRVANEKLFF
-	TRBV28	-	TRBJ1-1	TGTGCCAGCAGGTACCCTACAGGGAACACTGAAGCTTTCTTT	CASRYPTGNTEAFF
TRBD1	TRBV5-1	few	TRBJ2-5	TGCGCCAGCAGCTTGGGGACAGGGGGCAGAGGAGAGACCCAGTACTTC	CASSLGTGGRGETQYF
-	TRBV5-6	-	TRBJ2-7	TGTGCCAGCAGCCCGACAGGAGCCAGCTCCTACGAGCAGTACTTC	CASSPTGASSYEQYF
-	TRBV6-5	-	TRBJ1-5	TGTGCCAGCAGTACGGTCAGCAATCAGCCCCAGCATTTT	CASSTVSNQPQHF
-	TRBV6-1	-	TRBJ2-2	TGTGCCAGCAGTGTGTGGAGGGGTACCGGGGAGCTGTTTTTT	CASSVWRGTGELFF
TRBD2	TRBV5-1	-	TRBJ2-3	TGCGCCAGCAGTACCACCGGGACTAGCAATTTGGATACGCAGTATTTT	CASSTTGTSNLDTQYF
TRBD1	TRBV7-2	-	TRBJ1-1	TGTGCCAGCGGACAGGGGTGGAGTGAAGCTTTCTTT	CASGQGWSEAFF
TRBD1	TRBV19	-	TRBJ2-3	TGTGCCAGTAGTCAAAGGGACAGGGGGCGAGATACGCAGTATTTT	CASSQRDRGRDTQYF
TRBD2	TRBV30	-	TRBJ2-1	TGTGCCTGGGGGAGGGACTCCTACAATGAGCAGTTCTTC	CAWGRDSYNEQFF
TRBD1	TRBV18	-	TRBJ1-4	TGTGCCAGCTCACGACAGGGTGGGTCTAATGAAAAACTGTTTTTT	CASSRQGGSNEKLFF
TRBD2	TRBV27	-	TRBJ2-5	TGTGCCAGCAGTTCTCTAGCGGGGGTCCAAGAGACCCAGTACTTC	CASSSLAGVQETQYF
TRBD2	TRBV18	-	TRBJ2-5	TGTGCCAGCTCACCACGTAGTAGCGGGGGGGCCGGAGAGACCCAGTACTTC	CASSPRSSGGAGETQYF
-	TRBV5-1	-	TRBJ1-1	TGCGCCAGCAGCTCGGACAGCATGAACACTGAAGCTTTCTTT	CASSSDSMNTEAFF
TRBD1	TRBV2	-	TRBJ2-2	TGTGCCAGCAGTGGAACGGCAGGGGGCTTCACCGGGGAGCTGTTTTTT	CASSGTAGGFTGELFF
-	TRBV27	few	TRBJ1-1	TGTGCCAGCAGTCTCCTCCCACTAGGCACTGAAGCTTTCTTT	CASSLLPLGTEAFF
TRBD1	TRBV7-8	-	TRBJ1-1	TGTGCCAGCAGCTTAAGGTGGTCAGGGGGCATAGCTGAAGCTTTCTTT	CASSLRWSGGIAEAFF
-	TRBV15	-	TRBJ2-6	TGTGCCACCAGCAGAGATCAGGGCTCTGGGGCCAACGTCCTGACTTTC	CATSRDQGSGANVLTF
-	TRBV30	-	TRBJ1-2	TGTGCCTGGAGTCCTTCAGCTAACTATGGCTACACCTTC	CAWSPSANYGYTF
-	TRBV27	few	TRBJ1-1	TGTGCCAGCAGTTTAGGGGCCAGTTTTGAAGCTTTCTTT	CASSLGASFEAFF
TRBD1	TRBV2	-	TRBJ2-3	TGTGCCAGCAAGAAGGACAGGGGCACAGATACGCAGTATTTT	CASKKDRGTDTQYF
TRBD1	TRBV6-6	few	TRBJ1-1	TGTGCCAGCAGTTGGACAGGGGGGAACACTGAAGCTTTCTTT	CASSWTGGNTEAFF
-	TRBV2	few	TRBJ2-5	TGTGCCAGCAGTGTGGGGGCTCCAGAGACCCAGTACTTC	CASSVGAPETQYF
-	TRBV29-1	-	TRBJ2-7	TGCAGCGTTGGTGGCGGGACCGACCCCTACGAGCAGTACTTC	CSVGGGTDPYEQYF
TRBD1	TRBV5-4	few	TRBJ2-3	TGTGCCAGCAGCTTGACAGGGGGCGTTCAGGGGGATACGCAGTATTTT	CASSLTGGVQGDTQYF
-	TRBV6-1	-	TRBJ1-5	TGTGCCAGCAGTGAATCTCTGGGACTACGCAATCAGCCCCAGCATTTT	CASSESLGLRNQPQHF
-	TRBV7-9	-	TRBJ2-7	TGTGCCAGCAGCGCTCCCCCAGGGGGGAGCTCCTACGAGCAGTACTTC	CASSAPPGGSSYEQYF
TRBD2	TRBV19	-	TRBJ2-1	TGTGCCAGTACCCAAGGTGGGCTAGCGGGAGGGGGGAACAATGAGCAGTTCTTC	CASTQGGLAGGGNNEQFF
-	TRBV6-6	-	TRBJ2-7	TGTGCCAGCGGTCTCGGGTACGAGCAGTACTTC	CASGLGYEQYF
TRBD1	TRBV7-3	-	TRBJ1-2	TGTGCCAGCAGCCCGGACAGGGGTAGCTACACCTTC	CASSPDRGSYTF
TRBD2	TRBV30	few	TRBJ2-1	TGTGCCTGGAGTCCTGGGACTAGCGGGAGCTCCTACAATGAGCAGTTCTTC	CAWSPGTSGSSYNEQFF
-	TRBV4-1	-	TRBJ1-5	TGCGCCAGCAGCCGAAAAGGGGAACCAGGTCAGCCCCAGCATTTT	CASSRKGEPGQPQHF
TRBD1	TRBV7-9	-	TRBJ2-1	TGTGCCGGAAAGGGGGCTGGGGATCCCTACAATGAGCAGTTCTTC	CAGKGAGDPYNEQFF
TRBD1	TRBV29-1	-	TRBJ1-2	TGCAGCGTTGATGCAGGGGACAGGGTAGTGGGTGGCTACACCTTC	CSVDAGDRVVGGYTF
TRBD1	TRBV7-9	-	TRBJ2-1	TGTGCCAGCAGCCCTCTGAACAGGGGGCGCATTGAGCAGTTCTTC	CASSPLNRGRIEQFF
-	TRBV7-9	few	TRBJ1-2	TGTGCCAGCAGCTTGTATCCAGCGGGCGGCTACACCTTC	CASSLYPAGGYTF
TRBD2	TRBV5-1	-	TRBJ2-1	TGCGCCAGCAGCAACCTAGCGGGAAGCTCCTACAATGAGCAGTTCTTC	CASSNLAGSSYNEQFF
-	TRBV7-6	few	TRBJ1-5	TGTGCCAGCAGCACGGGGGGTCAGCCCCAGCATTTT	CASSTGGQPQHF
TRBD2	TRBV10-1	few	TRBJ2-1	TGCGCCAGCAGTGAGTCGGCGGGAGGGTCCTACAATGAGCAGTTCTTC	CASSESAGGSYNEQFF
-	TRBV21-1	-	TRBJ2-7	TGTGCCAGCAGCAAAGTAAGGGGGGGAAACTACGAGCAGTACTTC	CASSKVRGGNYEQYF
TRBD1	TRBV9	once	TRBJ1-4	TGTGCCAGCAGCTCGGACAGGGTGGCTAATGAAAAACTGTTTTTT	CASSSDRVANEKLFF
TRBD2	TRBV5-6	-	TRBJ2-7	TGTGCCAGCAGCTTGCGCGGGAGCGATGAGCAGTACTTC	CASSLRGSDEQYF
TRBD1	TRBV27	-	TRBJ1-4	TGTGCCAGCAGTTCCCACCGACAGGGGCGTAATGAAAAACTGTTTTTT	CASSSHRQGRNEKLFF
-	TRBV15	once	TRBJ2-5	TGTGCCACCAGCAGAGATTCGCGGGTTGAGACCCAGTACTTC	CATSRDSRVETQYF
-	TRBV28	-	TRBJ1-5	TGTGCCAGCAGTCCAGGGGACGGCGAACGGCCCCAGCATTTT	CASSPGDGERPQHF
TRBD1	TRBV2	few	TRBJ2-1	TGTGCCAGCAGTGAAATCCGGACAGGGAGCTACAATGAGCAGTTCTTC	CASSEIRTGSYNEQFF
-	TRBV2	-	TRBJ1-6	TGTGCCAGCAGCGACAGACATTGGATGTCACCCCTCCACTTT	CASSDRHWMSPLHF
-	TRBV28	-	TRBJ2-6	TGTGCCGCTAGGGGGGGCGGGAGCACTGGGGCCAACGTCCTGACTTTC	CAARGGGSTGANVLTF
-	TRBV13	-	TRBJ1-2	TGTGCCAGCAGCCGTCAAAGGACTCCTGGCTACACCTTC	CASSRQRTPGYTF
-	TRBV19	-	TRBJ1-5	TGTGCCAGTAAATTGGTGGGAGGCTATAGCAATCAGCCCCAGCATTTT	CASKLVGGYSNQPQHF
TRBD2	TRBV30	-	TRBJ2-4	TGTGCCTGGAGTGTAGCTTGGGAAGCGGGAGGTATAAACATTCAGTACTTC	CAWSVAWEAGGINIQYF